The rows below give T cell receptor beta chains drawn from one sample of a study of shared clonotypes between healthy human individuals. Sequencing used immunoSEQ multiplex PCR; TCRdb keeps in-frame clones, though not all of them. The profile shows about 500,000 clones, 60% to 80% of them singletons. The sequenced material came from PBMCs. These receptors were obtained from a woman in her 40s in good health. Some clones in this sample may be carry-over from other donors' samples. CDR3s include the opening cysteine and the closing phenylalanine or tryptophan. D genes are given only for firm matches. Clone size is shown for a subset of rows, as once, few, many or a class of expanded clone.

d_gene	v_gene	j_gene	abundance	CDR3nt	CDR3aa
NA	TRBV11-2	TRBJ1-3	NA	TGTGCCAGCAGCTTTTCAGGGTGGTCGGCTGGAAACACCATATATTTT	CASSFSGWSAGNTIYF
TRBD1	TRBV28	TRBJ1-2	NA	TGTGCCAGCAGTTCCCCGGGACAGGGGGCTGGCTATGGCTACACCTTC	CASSSPGQGAGYGYTF
NA	TRBV5-5	TRBJ1-2	NA	TGTGCCAGCAGCCACCAGCTCCGGGACGGAGAATATGGCTACACCTTC	CASSHQLRDGEYGYTF
NA	TRBV5-8	TRBJ2-3	NA	TGTGCTAGCAGCTTGGAGGGATCAGATACGCAGTATTTT	CASSLEGSDTQYF
TRBD2	TRBV7-3	TRBJ2-7	NA	TGTGCCCTAGGGGAGGGGCCCTCCTACGAGCAGTACTTC	CALGEGPSYEQYF
NA	TRBV28	TRBJ1-2	once	TGTGCCAGCAGTTTACAGTGGCAGGGGTATGGCTACACCTTC	CASSLQWQGYGYTF
TRBD2	TRBV11-2	TRBJ2-1	NA	TGTGCCAGCAGTCCACTAGCGGGAGTGGTAGGTGAGCAGTTCTTC	CASSPLAGVVGEQFF
NA	TRBV21-1	TRBJ2-1	NA	TGTGCCAGCAACCAACCAACAGGGGTTAATGAGCAGTTCTTC	CASNQPTGVNEQFF
NA	TRBV19	TRBJ1-1	few	TGTGCCAGTAGTAAAGGGGGCACTGAAGCTTTCTTT	CASSKGGTEAFF
NA	TRBV7-2	TRBJ2-5	NA	TGTGCCAGCAGCCCTAATTCAGAGACCCAGTACTTC	CASSPNSETQYF
NA	TRBV6-5	TRBJ1-1	NA	TGTGCCAGCAGTTCCCGCCGGGGGGTGAACACTGAAGCTTTCTTT	CASSSRRGVNTEAFF
NA	TRBV10-3	TRBJ1-2	few	TGTGCCATCAGTGAGTCTAGGGAGGACCCTAAGGGCTACACCTTC	CAISESREDPKGYTF
TRBD1	TRBV27	TRBJ1-2	NA	TGTGCCAGCAGTTCCGGGACAGGGGGTCGGGGCTACACCTTC	CASSSGTGGRGYTF
TRBD1	TRBV19	TRBJ1-4	NA	TGTGCCAGTAGTATACGGGCAGGGGGCGTAGAAAAACTGTTTTTT	CASSIRAGGVEKLFF
NA	TRBV7-2	TRBJ1-2	few	TGTGCCAGCAGCTTAGGTAACAGGAGGGGCTACACCTTC	CASSLGNRRGYTF
NA	TRBV7-8	TRBJ1-1	NA	TGTGCCAGCAGCGCACAGGGAAGTGAAGCTTTCTTT	CASSAQGSEAFF
NA	TRBV7-3	TRBJ2-1	NA	TGTGCCAGCAGCTTAATCGGAGATCCCTACAATGAGCAGTTCTTC	CASSLIGDPYNEQFF
NA	TRBV29-1	TRBJ1-4	NA	TGCCCAACGGCACATCCAACTAATGAAAAACTGTTTTTT	CPTAHPTNEKLFF
TRBD1	TRBV2	TRBJ2-3	NA	TGTGCCAGCACCCGGGACAGGGGCACAGATACGCAGTATTTT	CASTRDRGTDTQYF
NA	TRBV19	TRBJ2-7	many	TGTGCCAGTAGTATAGATCCGTCTCCCGACAGGACGACGTCCTACGAGCAGTACTTC	CASSIDPSPDRTTSYEQYF
NA	TRBV27	TRBJ2-1	NA	TGTGCCAGCAGGACACTAAGTTTTCTGTTCTTC	CASRTLSFLFF
TRBD2	TRBV6-6	TRBJ2-7	NA	TGTGCCAGCAGTTACTCACCCGGGGGGGGTCGCTACGAGCAGTACTTC	CASSYSPGGGRYEQYF
NA	TRBV15	TRBJ2-4	many	TGTGCCACCAGCAGAGGGGGGCAGCAAGCCAAAAACATTCAGTACTTC	CATSRGGQQAKNIQYF
NA	TRBV30	TRBJ1-1	NA	TGTGCCTGGAGTGTAGCCAGGGGCACTGAAGCTTTCTTT	CAWSVARGTEAFF
NA	TRBV30	TRBJ2-7	few	TGTGCCTGGACAACAGCTACGAAGCAGTACTTC	CAWTTATKQYF
TRBD1	TRBV6-5	TRBJ2-7	NA	TGTGCCAGCAGCCGAACCCCGGGACAGGGGCACGAGCAGTACTTC	CASSRTPGQGHEQYF
NA	TRBV5-1	TRBJ1-1	NA	TGCGCCAGCAGCCAGGTGGCGGGAGGAACTGAAGCTTTCTTT	CASSQVAGGTEAFF
TRBD2	TRBV29-1	TRBJ2-1	NA	TGCAGCGCCGGGACTAGCGTTTCGAATGAGCAGTTCTTC	CSAGTSVSNEQFF
NA	TRBV4-2	TRBJ1-2	NA	TGTGCCAGCAGCCAAGAAGGATCACAGCGCTCCTATGGCTACACCTTC	CASSQEGSQRSYGYTF
NA	TRBV30	TRBJ1-5	NA	TGTGCCTGGAGCCAGGCTAGCAATCAGCCCCAGCATTTT	CAWSQASNQPQHF
NA	TRBV4-2	TRBJ2-5	NA	TGTGCCAGCAGCCAAGGGGAAGGGCAGACCCAGTACTTC	CASSQGEGQTQYF
NA	TRBV30	TRBJ1-4	NA	TGTGCCTGGAACGCCCTGACGGCAACTAATGAAAAACTGTTTTTT	CAWNALTATNEKLFF
NA	TRBV29-1	TRBJ2-1	NA	TGCAGCGTTGCCGCGGGTTCGAGTGAGCAGTTCTTC	CSVAAGSSEQFF
NA	TRBV28	TRBJ2-7	NA	TGTGCCAGCAGTTTAAGGGGGACACATTCTTACGAGCAGTACTTC	CASSLRGTHSYEQYF
NA	TRBV4-1	TRBJ2-1	NA	TGCGCCAGCAGCCAAGCTCTCCTTTCTAGGCACAATGAGCAGTTCTTC	CASSQALLSRHNEQFF
TRBD2	TRBV7-7	TRBJ2-7	NA	TGTGCCAGCAGCCCACTAGCGGATCCCACCTACGAGCAGTACTTC	CASSPLADPTYEQYF
NA	TRBV5-5	TRBJ2-7	NA	TGTGCCAGCAGCTCCAGGGATCACGAGCAGTACTTC	CASSSRDHEQYF
TRBD1	TRBV2	TRBJ1-2	NA	TGTGCCAGCAGCCTACCGGGACAGGGCGGCTATGGCTACACCTTC	CASSLPGQGGYGYTF
NA	TRBV6-6	TRBJ1-2	NA	TGTGCCAGCAGTCCAGGGAAGTACTATGGCTACACCTTC	CASSPGKYYGYTF
NA	TRBV27	TRBJ2-1	NA	TGTGCCAGCAGTTTAGGTTCTAGCGTTTACAATGAGCAGTTCTTC	CASSLGSSVYNEQFF
NA	TRBV27	TRBJ2-7	NA	TGTGCCAGCAGTGGAGGATGGGGAAGGTCCTACGAGCAGTACTTC	CASSGGWGRSYEQYF
NA	TRBV30	TRBJ1-5	NA	TGTGCCTGGAGTCTAGGGGGTGATCGGCCCCAGCATTTT	CAWSLGGDRPQHF
NA	TRBV21-1	TRBJ2-3	many	TGTGCCCCCACCCGGGCGGGAGGGTTAGATACGCAGTATTTT	CAPTRAGGLDTQYF
NA	TRBV5-1	TRBJ1-3	NA	TGCGCCAGCAGCTTGGAGGCCCAAGGAAACACCATATATTTT	CASSLEAQGNTIYF
NA	TRBV4-2	TRBJ2-1	NA	TGTGCCAGCAGCCAAGGGTCTCGGCGGGGCAGTGACAATGAGCAGTTCTTC	CASSQGSRRGSDNEQFF
TRBD2	TRBV5-1	TRBJ2-7	once	TGCGCCAGCAGCTCGGCAGGGAGGGCCTACGAGCAGTACTTC	CASSSAGRAYEQYF
TRBD1	TRBV6-5	TRBJ2-7	once	TGTGCCAGCAGCCGCGACAGGGATGGCAACGAGCAGTACTTC	CASSRDRDGNEQYF
NA	TRBV7-2	TRBJ1-1	NA	TGTGCCAGCAGCTTGGCGCAGGTAACTGAAGCTTTCTTT	CASSLAQVTEAFF